Listed here is a single T cell receptor (beta chain). The germline V and J ends were trimmed by 2 bases and 3 bases, with 6 bases remaining between them. The CDR3 is 13 residues long. Germline lookup yields CDR1 KGHSH and CDR2 LQKENI. Here immunoSEQ multiplex PCR was the method, and the copy in TCRdb shows in-frame clones only, minus some. Of 250,000 to 300,000 clones in the sample, approximately 88% were seen once. These data belong to a study of blood T cell repertoires in COVID-19. Study details: From the United States, Italy and Spain came samples of acute and convalescent COVID-19.

The receptor was derived from a woman aged 25-40 years who had recovered from COVID-19. The chain is built from TRBV18 and TRBJ2-3; no definite D call. Input material: PBMCs or T cells enriched from blood (not recorded which). The CDR3 sequence is CASSPDTTDTQYF. The CDR3, as DNA: TGTGCCAGCTCACCAGACACGACAGATACGCAGTATTTT.